One sample yielded the 20 T cell receptor beta chains listed below, sequenced in a study of shared clonotypes between healthy human individuals. It was CD45RO-negative cells, positively selected for CCR7, that made up naive CD8 cells, with terminally differentiated effector memory CD45RA+ cells excluded. Sequencing used immunoSEQ multiplex PCR; TCRdb keeps in-frame clones, though not all of them. The sample carries over 750,000 clones, approximately 97% recorded once. Sequenced input: naive CD8+ T cells sorted from blood. These receptors all stem from a man under 40 in good health.

Concerning this clone itself: Distinct nucleotide sequences in the sample also encode this CDR3. The rearrangement joins TRBV27 to TRBJ2-1; 9 positions match TRBD2. The CDR3 covers 15 residues. Germline assignment: CDR1 MNHEY and CDR2 SMNVEV (reference sequence). The V segment lost 3 bases and the J segment 2 bases; nucleotides outside the gene matches: 2. In DNA, the CDR3 is TGTGCCAGCAGTTTTGCGGGGGGGCCCTACAATGAGCAGTTCTTC. Protein: CASSFAGGPYNEQFF.

The chain employs TRBV18 and TRBJ1-1; TRBD1 matches 9 bases. Losses at the gene ends were 3 bases for V and 0 bases for J; bases not matched to a gene: 2. This CDR3 spans 15 amino acids. The germline CDR1 and CDR2 sequences are KGHSH and LQKENI. In DNA, the CDR3 is TGTGCCAGCTCACCTGGGACAGGGCTGAACACTGAAGCTTTCTTT. Protein product: CASSPGTGLNTEAFF.

The J gene is TRBJ1-1, the V gene TRBV9; tentatively, D is TRBD1 (6 bases). This CDR3 contains 15 residues. Per germline, CDR1 SGDLS and CDR2 YYNGEE. V dropped 0 bases and J dropped 3 bases, with 12 bases sitting between them. The chain's CDR3 is CASSVDRGADTEAFF. CDR3 nucleotides: TGTGCCAGCAGCGTAGATAGGGGGGCGGACACTGAAGCTTTCTTT.

CDR3 DNA: TGTGCCAGCAGCTTATTGGCGGGGCCTCCCGGGGAGCTGTTTTTT. This encodes CASSLLAGPPGELFF. The J gene is TRBJ2-2, the V gene TRBV7-9; D may be TRBD2 (6 bases). The germline V gene has CDR1 SEHNR and CDR2 FQNEAQ (reference sequence). This CDR3 contains 15 residues. V gave up 2 bases and J gave up 6 bases, with 13 bases separating them.

V and J are TRBV7-9 and TRBJ2-2, with D maybe TRBD1 (6 bases). V was shortened by 6 bases and J by 6 bases, with 14 bases between the two germline ends. CDR1 is SEHNR and CDR2 is FQNEAQ in the germline V gene (reference sequence). The CDR3 length is 14 residues. CDR3 amino acids: CASRPSRTAGELFF. The CDR3 nucleotides are TGTGCCAGCAGGCCCTCCCGGACAGCCGGGGAGCTGTTTTTT.

The J gene is TRBJ2-7, the V gene TRBV14; maybe TRBD2 (5 bases). V was cut by 3 bases and J by 3 bases, with 9 bases left in between. The CDR3 spans 13 residues. Germline CDR1 reads SGHDN; CDR2 reads FVKESK. The CDR3 loop is CASSQGVLYEQYF. CDR3 bases: TGTGCCAGCAGCCAGGGAGTTCTCTACGAGCAGTACTTC.

The chain links TRBV7-6 to TRBJ2-1; 10 positions agree with TRBD1. The V and J ends lost 5 bases and 8 bases, in that order; junction bases with no gene match: 6. This CDR3 comprises 14 residues. Germline loops: CDR1 SGHVS, CDR2 FNYEAQ. The CDR3 nucleotides are TGTGCCAGCAGCGCGAAAGGACAGGGGGATGAGCAGTTCTTC. Translating gives CASSAKGQGDEQFF.

This rearrangement joins TRBV6-5 to TRBJ2-7; perhaps TRBD2 as D (6 bases). The germline CDR1 and CDR2 sequences are MNHEY and SVGAGI. V was pared by 5 bases and J by 6 bases, with 14 bases between. The CDR3 is 13 amino acids. The CDR3: CASSNGGFTEQYF. The CDR3 DNA sequence: TGTGCCAGCAGTAACGGAGGGTTCACCGAGCAGTACTTC.

CDR3 DNA sequence: TGCGCCAGCAGCTTGGGACTAGCGAGATCCTACGAGCAGTACTTC. Encoded protein: CASSLGLARSYEQYF. This chain joins TRBV5-1 and TRBJ2-7, with 8 positions matching TRBD2. The junction had 3 bases not matched to a gene; V was cut back by 0 bases and J by 1 base. CDR1 is SGHRS, CDR2 YFSETQ, per germline. The CDR3 totals 15 residues.

This clone was seen only once. The V gene is TRBV27, the J gene TRBJ2-5, with TRBD2 matching over 7 bases. Germline V gene lookup returns CDR1 MNHEY and CDR2 SMNVEV (reference sequence). This CDR3 region has 15 residues. The junction had 10 bases not matched to a gene; V was cut back by 4 bases and J by 5 bases. The CDR3 region has the DNA TGTGCCAGCAGTTCCGAATTCGGACTAGTTGAGACCCAGTACTTC. It specifies CASSSEFGLVETQYF.

This clone has only one observation. This chain joins TRBV11-2 and TRBJ1-1, with a weak D call TRBD1 (6 bases). The CDR3 runs to 11 residues. The germline V gene encodes CDR1 SGHAT and CDR2 FQNNGV. Trimming cost V 5 bases and J 10 bases, with 11 bases left between them. As DNA, the CDR3 is TGTGCCAGCAGCGGGGGGCGCGGAGCTTTCTTT. Translating gives CASSGGRGAFF. Filled out from reference TRBV11-2 and TRBJ1-1, the complete variable domain reads EAGVAQSPRYKIIEKRQSVAFWCNPISGHATLYWYQQILGQGPKLLIQFQNNGVVDDSQLPKDRFSAERLKGVDSTLKIQPAKLEDSAVYLCASSGGRGAFFGQGTRLTVV.

The chain recombines TRBV9 with TRBJ2-7, with 7 nucleotides matching TRBD1. V lost 4 bases to trimming and J lost 6 bases; unmatched junction nucleotides: 10. The CDR3 extends over 14 amino acids. Germline V gene sequence: CDR1 SGDLS, CDR2 YYNGEE. The chain's CDR3 is CASSPWDRPGEQYF. As DNA, the CDR3 is TGTGCCAGCAGCCCTTGGGACAGACCAGGCGAGCAGTACTTC.

The V call is TRBV18, the J call TRBJ2-7; D gene ambiguous. The CDR3 totals 12 residues. V was pared by 8 bases and J by 3 bases, with 11 bases between. Germline V gene sequence: CDR1 KGHSH, CDR2 LQKENI. In nucleotides, the CDR3 is TGTGCCAGCGGGGATTTTGGCTACGAGCAGTACTTC. The encoded protein is CASGDFGYEQYF.

This clone was observed a handful of times. The chain has TRBV15 and TRBJ2-7; 14 nucleotides line up with TRBD2. Germline V CDR1 and CDR2: LNHNV, YYDKDF (reference sequence). V shed 3 bases, J shed 5 bases, and the junction held 6 bases outside the gene matches. The CDR3 contains 16 residues. The CDR3 sequence: CATSSPTSGRAHEQYF. DNA for the CDR3: TGTGCCACCAGCAGCCCGACTAGCGGGAGGGCCCACGAGCAGTACTTC.

V usage is TRBV5-8 and J usage is TRBJ1-5; no clear D. The germline CDR1 and CDR2 sequences are SGHTS and YDEGEE. This CDR3 has 13 amino acids. V lost 0 bases and J 6 bases, leaving 7 bases between the germline ends. CDR3 coding DNA: TGTGCCAGCAGCTTGGCAGGAGGTCAGCCCCAGCATTTT. Its translation is CASSLAGGQPQHF.

Turning to this clone: The junction departs from germline at one end; a sequencing error may be responsible. The CDR3 sequence is CATSASGRGEETQYF. CDR3 DNA sequence: TGTGCCACCAGCGCTAGCGGGAGGGGAGAAGAGACCCAGTACTTC. The gene calls are TRBV7-9 and TRBJ2-5, with TRBD2 matching over 12 bases. The CDR3 sequence is 15 residues long. The germline V gene has CDR1 SEHNR and CDR2 FQNEAQ (reference sequence).

V gene TRBV9 combines with J gene TRBJ2-5; D perhaps matches TRBD2 (6 bases). Deletions cut 4 bases from V and 2 bases from J, with 18 bases between. The germline gives CDR1 SGDLS, CDR2 YYNGEE. The CDR3 spans 16 residues. The CDR3 sequence: CASSLGGDRSQETQYF. The CDR3 DNA reads as TGTGCCAGCAGCCTCGGCGGGGACCGAAGTCAAGAGACCCAGTACTTC.

The chain couples TRBV14 to TRBJ1-1, with 11 positions matching TRBD1. Trimming at V came to 3 bases and at J to 4 bases, leaving 7 bases not matched to a gene. This CDR3 has 16 amino acids. The germline CDR1 and CDR2 sequences are SGHDN and FVKESK. The CDR3 DNA sequence: TGTGCCAGCAGCCACGGACAGGGGGCGCTACGCACTGAAGCTTTCTTT. The encoded protein is CASSHGQGALRTEAFF. Variable domain in full (rest from reference TRBV14 and TRBJ1-1): EAGVTQFPSHSVIEKGQTVTLRCDPISGHDNLYWYRRVMGKEIKFLLHFVKESKQDESGMPNNRFLAERTGGTYSTLKVQPAELEDSGVYFCASSHGQGALRTEAFFGQGTRLTVV.

The chain employs TRBV6-4 and TRBJ2-3; the D is unclear. The germline V and J ends were trimmed by 2 bases and 6 bases, with 12 bases remaining between them. The CDR3 has 14 residues. Germline assignment: CDR1 MRHNA and CDR2 SNTAGT. CDR3 nucleotides: TGTGCCAGCAGTGACGGCCACTTCAGGGATACGCAGTATTTT. Its translation is CASSDGHFRDTQYF.

This chain joins TRBV13 and TRBJ1-2; the D is unclear. The CDR3 sequence is 16 residues long. Germline CDR1 reads PRHDT; CDR2 reads FYEKMQ (reference sequence). Trimming took off 4 bases at V and 4 bases at J, with 19 bases between the two ends. Here the CDR3 DNA reads TGTGCCAGCAGCTCACAAACCGGGATGTCCCTCTATGGCTACACCTTC. Residues: CASSSQTGMSLYGYTF. The full variable domain, in which reference TRBV13 and TRBJ1-2 provide the parts outside the CDR3, is AAGVIQSPRHLIKEKRETATLKCYPIPRHDTVYWYQQGPGQDPQFLISFYEKMQSDKGSIPDRFSAQQFSDYHSELNMSSLELGDSALYFCASSSQTGMSLYGYTFGSGTRLTVV.